This T cell receptor (beta chain) was found in a study of blood T cell repertoires in COVID-19. For the study at large: Samples came from the United States, Italy and Spain, spanning acute and convalescent COVID-19. PBMCs, B-cell-depleted T cells, or T cells were the source of the cDNA or gDNA that made up the material.

Source study methods: It was from reference gene primer amplification that nucleated cell counts were estimated. Profiling relied on immunoSEQ multiplex PCR, and the TCRdb table lists in-frame clones only, not all of them. The V and J calls and clone size were taken over from that table, and D and trimming were inferred from the DNA. The sample records about 46,000 clones, 80% to 90% being singletons. CDR3 length: 17 residues. The V gene's germline CDR1 is SGHRS and CDR2 YFSETQ. V dropped 0 bases and J dropped 2; count of bases not matched to a gene: 7. The sequence was collected from an elderly woman with acute or convalescent COVID-19. Sequenced input: peripheral blood. The J gene is TRBJ2-5, the V gene TRBV5-1, with 10 bases identical to TRBD2. DNA of the CDR3: TGCGCCAGCAGCTTGGGAATACTAGCGGGGCGACAAGAGACCCAGTACTTC. The encoded protein is CASSLGILAGRQETQYF.